One and the same sample provided the 10 T cell receptor beta chains below, sequenced in a study of blood T cell repertoires in COVID-19. This table comes from immunoSEQ multiplex PCR, and its TCRdb copy is limited to in-frame clones, with some not included. Of 45,000 to 50,000 clones listed, 70% to 90% are singletons. The sample comprised peripheral blood. These receptor sequences come from a woman aged 80 or over with COVID-19, enrolled during active disease.

V usage is TRBV2 and J usage is TRBJ1-5; 7 bases match TRBD1. V was pared by 6 bases and J by 9 bases, with 14 bases of the junction left unmatched. Germline CDR1 reads SNHLY; CDR2 reads FYNNEI. The CDR3 runs 15 residues. CDR3 DNA sequence: TGTGCCAGCAGCAAGACCACAGGGGAAAAGCGGCCCCAGCATTTT. Translated, it gives CASSKTTGEKRPQHF.

The sample holds a few counts of this clone. This CDR3 is CASSEPNSREGRQPQHF. The CDR3 nucleotides read TGTGCCAGCAGTGAACCTAATTCTAGGGAGGGGAGGCAGCCCCAGCATTTT. The J gene is TRBJ1-5, the V gene TRBV6-1; weak D call: TRBD1 (5 bases). CDR3 length: 17 amino acids. CDR1 is MNHNS, CDR2 SASEGT, per germline. V was cut by 2 bases and J by 7 bases, with 21 bases left in between.

The V gene is TRBV7-9, the J gene TRBJ1-1; the D gene is possibly TRBD1 (6 bases). CDR3 size: 14 residues. CDR1 is SEHNR, CDR2 FQNEAQ, per germline (reference sequence). With 3 bases removed from V and 10 bases from J, the gap between germline ends came to 18 bases. The CDR3 region has the DNA TGTGCCAGCAGCTTCCCACAGGGTGAAGAGAGAGCTTTCTTT. This gives the protein CASSFPQGEERAFF.

J is TRBJ2-7 and V is TRBV10-2; tentative D call: TRBD2 (6 bases). Trimming cost V 8 bases and J 5 bases, with 16 bases left between them. Germline V gene lookup returns CDR1 WSHSY and CDR2 SAAADI. This CDR3 contains 13 residues. The CDR3 sequence: CASSRRGWDEQYF. CDR3 DNA: TGCGCCAGCTCCCGCCGGGGGTGGGACGAGCAGTACTTC.

The chain has TRBV5-4 and TRBJ2-7, with a possible D match to TRBD2 (6 bases). V lost 1 base and J 7 bases, leaving 15 bases between the germline ends. The CDR3 loop spans 14 amino acids. Germline CDR1 is SGHNT and CDR2 is YYREEE (reference sequence). The CDR3 protein is CASSLKRGAGEQYF. CDR3 in DNA: TGTGCCAGCAGCTTGAAGAGGGGTGCGGGGGAGCAGTACTTC.

V and J are TRBV10-3 and TRBJ2-7; TRBD2 agrees at 12 bases. From germline, CDR1 is ENHRY and CDR2 SYGVKD. J was trimmed by 3 bases and V by 6 bases; bases with no gene match: 3. The CDR3 runs to 14 residues. In DNA, the CDR3 is TGTGCCATCAGCTCGACTAGCGGGAGCTACGAGCAGTACTTC. It yields the protein CAISSTSGSYEQYF.

The chain links TRBV5-1 to TRBJ2-1; 7 nucleotides match TRBD2. Germline V gene lookup returns CDR1 SGHRS and CDR2 YFSETQ. CDR3 length equals 16 residues. V was clipped by 4 bases and J by 1 base; unmatched bases: 8. This CDR3 reads CASSPGPGLSYNEQFF. The CDR3 DNA follows: TGCGCCAGCAGCCCGGGACCGGGACTATCCTACAATGAGCAGTTCTTC.

The DNA for the CDR3 is TGTGCCAGCAGCGATAACAGGGGGATCAACGAGCAGTTCTTC. It translates to CASSDNRGINEQFF. The V gene is TRBV9, the J gene TRBJ2-1; 8 nucleotides agree with TRBD1. CDR3 length equals 14 residues. CDR1 is SGDLS, CDR2 YYNGEE, per germline. Losses at the gene ends were 3 bases for V and 10 bases for J; bases not matched to a gene: 9.

The CDR3 is CASSYSMGTYEQYF. The CDR3 nucleotides read TGTGCCAGCAGTTACTCGATGGGCACCTACGAGCAGTACTTC. The V call is TRBV6-6, the J call TRBJ2-7, with unresolved D. Trimming left V 0 bases short and J 2 bases short, with 8 bases between. Germline V CDR1 and CDR2: MNHNY, SVGAGI (reference sequence). CDR3 length: 14 amino acids.

This chain joins TRBV6-2 or TRBV6-3 and TRBJ2-7; TRBD2 matches 9 bases. Germline V lookup: CDR1 MNHEY, CDR2 SVGEGT. The CDR3 has 15 amino acids. Unmatched junction bases numbered 5, after V lost 2 bases and J lost 3 bases. CDR3 in DNA: TGTGCCAGCAGTTACGAAGCGGGAGGAGTCTACGAGCAGTACTTC. This sequence encodes CASSYEAGGVYEQYF.